Following are 26 T cell receptor beta chains from one sample sequenced in a study of blood T cells in healthy people across ages. Then a second PCR, running about 6 to 12 cycles, was carried out with a sample-barcoded 5' primer and a J-beta primer mix. TCRdb re-called the 5' RACE reads with MiXCR, one entry per CDR3 protein. The table records about 680,000 distinct CDR3 sequences, around 45% of them present only once. Sequences were obtained from blood. The origin of the receptors is a woman aged 55 to 70 in good health.

This clonotype showed up just once. The rearrangement joins TRBV6-2 or TRBV6-3 to TRBJ2-1; the match to TRBD1 covers 10 bases. Per the germline V gene, CDR1 is MNHEY and CDR2 is SVGEGT. V shed 6 bases, J shed 8 bases, and the junction held 4 bases outside the gene matches. The CDR3 spans 13 residues. The CDR3 DNA is TGTGCCAGCAGAAAGACAGGGGGCGATGAGCAGTTCTTC. Its protein product is CASRKTGGDEQFF.

The CDR3 nucleotides are TGCAGCGTTGAAATGGCTCCGGGTAATGAGCAGTTCTTC. This codes for CSVEMAPGNEQFF. This chain connects TRBV29-1 to TRBJ2-1; D remains ambiguous. The V and J ends lost 2 bases and 7 bases respectively, with 12 bases between them. Germline-derived CDR1 and CDR2 are SQVTM and ANQGSEA. This CDR3 has 13 residues.

In this sample, this clonotype turned up a few times. The V call is TRBV4-1, the J call TRBJ1-5; a possible D gene is TRBD1 (5 bases). The CDR3 loop spans 14 amino acids. Germline CDR1 is MGHRA and CDR2 is YSYEKL. Trimming stripped 5 bases from V and 2 bases from J, with 10 bases between. Here the CDR3 DNA reads TGCGCCAGCAGCGACCGGGGCCGCAATCAGCCCCAGCATTTT. Translation: CASSDRGRNQPQHF.

V and J are TRBV4-2 and TRBJ2-1; TRBD2 agrees at 10 bases. The CDR3 is 16 amino acids. Unmatched junction bases numbered 11, after V lost 2 bases and J lost 10 bases. Germline V lookup: CDR1 LGHNA, CDR2 YNFKEQ. CDR3: CASSQRAGGPLGEQFF. As DNA, the CDR3 is TGTGCCAGCAGCCAAAGAGCGGGAGGGCCGCTGGGAGAGCAGTTCTTC.

A few counts support this clonotype. The rearrangement joins TRBV7-2 to TRBJ2-3, with no clear D. Trimming stripped 7 bases from V and 6 bases from J, with 8 bases between. The CDR3 totals 11 residues. From germline, CDR1 is SGHTA and CDR2 FQGNSA. The CDR3 reads CASTLVDTQYF. The DNA for the CDR3 is TGTGCCAGCACCCTTGTGGATACGCAGTATTTT.

The chain recombines TRBV20-1 with TRBJ2-2, with TRBD2 matching 12 bases. J was trimmed by 2 bases and V by 5 bases; bases with no gene match: 15. CDR1 is DFQATT, CDR2 SNEGSKA, per germline (reference sequence). The CDR3 spans 19 residues. CDR3 sequence (DNA): TGCAGTGCTGGCCCGACTAGCGGGAGCGTGGGGGGCAACACCGGGGAGCTGTTTTTT. This codes for CSAGPTSGSVGGNTGELFF.

V and J are TRBV28 and TRBJ1-1, with D maybe TRBD1 (5 bases). From germline, CDR1 is MDHEN and CDR2 SYDVKM. The CDR3 loop spans 12 amino acids. V lost 7 bases and J 4 bases, leaving 10 bases between the germline ends. The CDR3 sequence: CASTRGSTEAFF. CDR3 nucleotides: TGTGCCAGCACTAGGGGCAGCACTGAAGCTTTCTTT.

This clonotype has just a few counts. This chain connects TRBV20-1 to TRBJ1-1; no clear D. This CDR3 is built from 12 residues. Germline loops: CDR1 DFQATT, CDR2 SNEGSKA (reference sequence). Trimming removed 5 bases at V and 7 bases at J, with 14 bases between. The CDR3 DNA is TGCAGTGCTCGGTCGTACACGGTTGAAGCTTTCTTT. Translated: CSARSYTVEAFF.

The gene calls are TRBV27 and TRBJ2-1, with a tentative D call TRBD1 (6 bases). The CDR3 runs 15 residues. The V end was cut by 6 bases, the J end by 7 bases, with 19 bases between. Germline V CDR1 and CDR2: MNHEY, SMNVEV (reference sequence). The CDR3 protein is CASRTLDSIFNEQFF. The CDR3 nucleotides read TGTGCCAGCAGGACCCTGGACAGCATTTTTAATGAGCAGTTCTTC.

CDR3 coding DNA: TGTGCCAGCAGCCGTGACAGCCTGTTGGCACCCCTCCACTTT. Its protein product is CASSRDSLLAPLHF. This chain connects TRBV7-9 to TRBJ1-6; a possible D gene is TRBD1 (5 bases). The germline CDR1 and CDR2 sequences are SEHNR and FQNEAQ (reference sequence). Trimming shortened V by 5 bases and J by 11 bases, and 16 bases separated the two germline ends. There are 14 residues in the CDR3. Full variable domain (missing parts from reference TRBV7-9 and TRBJ1-6): DTGVSQNPRHKITKRGQNVTFRCDPISEHNRLYWYRQTLGQGPEFLTYFQNEAQLEKSRLLSDRFSAERPKGSFSTLEIQRTEQGDSAMYLCASSRDSLLAPLHFGNGTRLTVT.

This clonotype was seen more than once but under ten times. This may stem from a read error, because a much larger clone lies one nucleotide away. The chain joins TRBV20-1 to TRBJ2-5; 8 bases map to TRBD2. Per germline, CDR1 DFQATT and CDR2 SNEGSKA (reference sequence). The CDR3 is made up of 14 amino acids. V shed 3 bases, J shed 11 bases, and the junction held 14 bases outside the gene matches. CDR3 residues: CSASPSGLVDEQYF. Here the CDR3 DNA reads TGCAGTGCTAGTCCTAGCGGGTTAGTCGATGAGCAGTACTTC.

This clonotype was found many times. This chain joins TRBV28 and TRBJ2-7, with D hard to call. V was clipped by 6 bases and J by 3 bases, with 6 bases between them. The CDR3 length is 11 residues. From germline, CDR1 is MDHEN and CDR2 SYDVKM. Here the CDR3 reads CASSLNYEQYF. The CDR3 bases are TGTGCCAGCAGCTTAAACTACGAGCAGTACTTC.

This clonotype was counted a few times. The chain recombines TRBV20-1 with TRBJ2-3; D not resolved. The CDR3 is made up of 13 amino acids. Germline V CDR1 and CDR2: DFQATT, SNEGSKA (reference sequence). V was trimmed by 0 bases and J by 4 bases, leaving 8 bases between them. For the CDR3, the DNA is TGCAGTGCTAGAGAGGTATATGCAGATACGCAGTATTTT. This codes for CSAREVYADTQYF.

In its sample, this clonotype was seen once. The rearrangement joins TRBV6-1 to TRBJ1-2; 7 bases agree with TRBD1. CDR1 is MNHNS, CDR2 SASEGT, per germline. The CDR3 loop spans 14 amino acids. Trimming removed 6 bases from V and 4 bases from J; junction bases left unmatched: 8. In DNA, the CDR3 is TGTGCCAGCAGGCCGACAGGGTTGGGCTATGGCTACACCTTC. Protein sequence: CASRPTGLGYGYTF.

This clonotype has just a few counts. This chain uses TRBV5-1 with TRBJ2-7; D possibly corresponds to TRBD2 (5 bases). The length of the CDR3 is 15 residues. From germline, CDR1 is SGHRS and CDR2 YFSETQ. Trimming removed 4 bases from V and 1 base from J, with 15 bases in between. The CDR3 reads CASSAEGSGSYEQYF. The CDR3, as DNA: TGCGCCAGCAGCGCAGAGGGTTCGGGGTCCTACGAGCAGTACTTC.

The chain couples TRBV10-3 to TRBJ2-7; 14 bases are a match to TRBD2. V shed 0 bases and J 6 bases; nucleotides not matched to a gene: 4. Germline CDR1 and CDR2: ENHRY and SYGVKD. The CDR3 runs to 16 residues. The CDR3 protein is CAISESLGTSGSEQYF. The CDR3 bases are TGTGCCATCAGTGAGTCGTTAGGGACTAGCGGGAGCGAGCAGTACTTC.

This clonotype was seen a few times. V and J are TRBV3-1 and TRBJ1-1, with D maybe TRBD1 (6 bases). The CDR3 spans 14 residues. The germline V gene has CDR1 LGHDT and CDR2 YNNKEL (reference sequence). V was pared by 0 bases and J by 11 bases, with 16 bases between. This chain's CDR3 is CASSQDYQGFEAFF. The CDR3 DNA is TGTGCCAGCAGCCAAGATTATCAGGGGTTTGAGGCTTTCTTT.

This clonotype has more than one count but fewer than ten. V gene TRBV5-1 combines with J gene TRBJ2-1; D ambiguous. The germline V and J ends were trimmed by 4 bases and 2 bases, with 13 bases remaining between them. The germline V gene has CDR1 SGHRS and CDR2 YFSETQ. The CDR3 covers 15 residues. DNA for the CDR3: TGCGCCAGCAGCCGCTACCCTGAGACCTACAATGAGCAGTTCTTC. It codes for CASSRYPETYNEQFF. Together with reference TRBV5-1 and TRBJ2-1, the CDR3 gives the full variable domain: KAGVTQTPRYLIKTRGQQVTLSCSPISGHRSVSWYQQTPGQGLQFLFEYFSETQRNKGNFPGRFSGRQFSNSRSEMNVSTLELGDSALYLCASSRYPETYNEQFFGPGTRLTVL.

This clonotype was counted between two and nine times. The chain uses TRBV6-2 or TRBV6-3 and TRBJ2-1; TRBD2 might be the D (5 bases). This CDR3 region has 15 residues. Per the germline V gene, CDR1 is MNHEY and CDR2 is SVGEGT. The V end lost 7 bases, the J end lost 3 bases, and 16 bases lay between the germline ends. The CDR3 protein is CASTLDPGLYNEQFF. DNA for the CDR3: TGTGCCAGCACTCTGGACCCAGGACTCTACAATGAGCAGTTCTTC.

The chain is built from TRBV18 and TRBJ1-3; D call uncertain. Trimming pared 0 bases from V and 0 bases from J, leaving 6 bases between. This CDR3 has 15 residues. Germline V gene sequence: CDR1 KGHSH, CDR2 LQKENI. The CDR3 protein is CASSPPTISGNTIYF. CDR3 nucleotide sequence: TGTGCCAGCTCACCACCGACGATCTCTGGAAACACCATATATTTT.

The DNA for the CDR3 is TGTGCCAGCAGTGAAATCGGGGGCCGTGAGGAAGCTTTCTTT. Translation gives CASSEIGGREEAFF. The rearrangement uses TRBV2 and TRBJ1-1; possibly TRBD1 for D (6 bases). Germline V lookup: CDR1 SNHLY, CDR2 FYNNEI. The germline V and J ends were trimmed by 2 bases and 8 bases, with 15 bases remaining between them. CDR3 length: 14 residues.

The chain joins TRBV7-9 to TRBJ2-5, with 7 nucleotides matching TRBD2. CDR1 and CDR2 (germline): SEHNR, FQNEAQ (reference sequence). The V gene end was trimmed by 5 bases and the J gene end by 3 bases; junction bases not matched to a gene: 3. The length of the CDR3 is 13 residues. CDR3 sequence (DNA): TGTGCCAGCAGCGCTAGCGGAAAAGAGACCCAGTACTTC. Its translation: CASSASGKETQYF.

The chain employs TRBV20-1 and TRBJ2-4; 7 bases are a match to TRBD2. V trimming: 6 bases; J trimming: 9 bases; junction bases outside the gene matches: 20. The germline V gene encodes CDR1 DFQATT and CDR2 SNEGSKA (reference sequence). CDR3 size: 16 residues. The chain's CDR3 is CSAPLLRTGGPSIQYF. The CDR3, as DNA: TGCAGTGCCCCCCTCCTGAGGACGGGAGGACCAAGCATTCAGTACTTC.

This clonotype occurred a few times. The chain uses TRBV7-3 and TRBJ2-6, with TRBD1 as a possible D gene (7 bases). The CDR3 runs to 14 residues. The germline V gene encodes CDR1 SGHTA and CDR2 FQGTGA. V lost 5 bases and J 8 bases, leaving 13 bases between the germline ends. This chain's CDR3 is CASSPQGGPNVLTF. The CDR3 region has the DNA TGTGCCAGCAGCCCCCAGGGGGGTCCCAACGTCCTGACTTTC.

The chain links TRBV4-2 to TRBJ2-4; weak D call: TRBD2 (6 bases). With the DNA end fitting TRBJ2-7 better, the J assignment may be wrong. CDR3 length equals 14 residues. CDR1 is LGHNA and CDR2 is YNFKEQ in the germline V gene. CDR3 residues: CASSFSDYLREQYF. In DNA form, the CDR3 reads TGTGCCAGCAGCTTTTCGGACTACCTTCGCGAGCAGTACTTC.

This sequence joins TRBV15 and TRBJ2-5; TRBD1 might be the D (6 bases). The CDR3 is made up of 15 amino acids. In germline, CDR1 is LNHNV, CDR2 YYDKDF (reference sequence). Trimming cost V 1 base and J 1 base, with 10 bases left between them. The CDR3 region is CATSRGGGFQETQYF. CDR3 bases: TGTGCCACCAGCAGAGGAGGGGGATTCCAAGAGACCCAGTACTTC. The full variable domain, in which reference TRBV15 and TRBJ2-5 provide the parts outside the CDR3, is DAMVIQNPRYQVTQFGKPVTLSCSQTLNHNVMYWYQQKSSQAPKLLFHYYDKDFNNEADTPDNFQSRRPNTSFCFLDIRSPGLGDTAMYLCATSRGGGFQETQYFGPGTRLLVL.